Shown below are 18 T cell receptor beta chains from a single sample sequenced in a study of circulating and synovial CD4+ cells in juvenile arthritis. TCRdb keeps only in-frame clones here, not all; method: immunoSEQ multiplex PCR. The repertoire has approximately 36,000 clones, over 85% of them found once; the top ten carry 0.55% to 0.75%. The sequencing input was CD4+ T cells from blood. The receptors here all came from a human donor with juvenile idiopathic arthritis.

A note on this clone: Mismatch with germline at one junction end may stem from a read error. The same CDR3 arises from other DNA sequences in this sample as well. The chain uses TRBV7-2 and TRBJ1-6; D perhaps matches TRBD1 (6 bases). The germline V gene encodes CDR1 SGHTA and CDR2 FQGNSA. The CDR3 loop spans 15 amino acids. CDR3 DNA: TGTGCCAGTAGCCACAGGGATCGTCGTAATTCCCCCCTCCACTTT. Amino acids: CASSHRDRRNSPLHF.

This chain connects TRBV6-1 to TRBJ2-7, with D possibly matching TRBD1 (5 bases). With 10 bases removed from V and 0 bases from J, the gap between germline ends came to 16 bases. Germline V gene lookup returns CDR1 MNHNS and CDR2 SASEGT. The CDR3 sequence is 14 residues long. CDR3 residues: CAISDSSFSYEQYF. The CDR3 DNA is TGTGCCATCTCCGACAGCTCTTTCTCCTACGAGCAGTACTTC.

This chain links TRBV13 with TRBJ2-1; 8 bases align to TRBD2. Unmatched junction bases numbered 18, after V lost 3 bases and J lost 2 bases. Germline V gene lookup returns CDR1 PRHDT and CDR2 FYEKMQ (reference sequence). This CDR3 spans 20 amino acids. This CDR3 is CASSFQLLGGGLQTYNEQFF. CDR3 sequence (DNA): TGTGCCAGCAGCTTTCAGTTACTCGGCGGGGGGCTCCAGACCTACAATGAGCAGTTCTTC. The entire variable domain, with the rest obtained from reference TRBV13 and TRBJ2-1, is as follows: AAGVIQSPRHLIKEKRETATLKCYPIPRHDTVYWYQQGPGQDPQFLISFYEKMQSDKGSIPDRFSAQQFSDYHSELNMSSLELGDSALYFCASSFQLLGGGLQTYNEQFFGPGTRLTVL.

The chain has TRBV23-1 and TRBJ2-7; D unresolved. TRBV23-1 is labeled an ORF, and its function is uncertain. This CDR3 spans 13 amino acids. Trimming took 5 bases from V and 2 from J, leaving 10 bases between them. The CDR3 DNA reads TGCGCCAGCAGTTACCTAATCCCCTACGAGCAGTACTTC. It codes for CASSYLIPYEQYF.

J is TRBJ1-4 and V is TRBV21-1; whether TRBD1, the table's D call, matches the DNA was not checked. TRBV21-1 is deemed a pseudogene. The CDR3 consists of 18 residues. In nucleotides, the CDR3 is TGTGCCAGCAGCACCAGTTACCCTAGGACAGCAAATAATGAAAAACTGTTTTTT. It translates to CASSTSYPRTANNEKLFF.

The J gene is TRBJ1-2, the V gene TRBV29-1; D not certain. Germline V gene lookup returns CDR1 SQVTM and CDR2 ANQGSEA. The length of the CDR3 is 14 residues. V shed 1 base and J shed 1 base, with 10 bases lying between them. The CDR3 nucleotides read TGCAGCGTTGAAGTTGGAGGGTATAACTATGGCTACACCTTC. As protein: CSVEVGGYNYGYTF.

The chain is built from TRBV5-5 and TRBJ2-4; 8 bases agree with TRBD1. The CDR3 contains 15 residues. Germline V CDR1 and CDR2: SGHKS, YYEKEE (reference sequence). V was clipped by 4 bases and J by 9 bases; unmatched bases: 12. The CDR3 loop is CASSSRRGQGFIQYF. The CDR3 nucleotides are TGTGCCAGCAGCAGTCGGAGAGGACAGGGTTTCATTCAGTACTTC.

The chain is built from TRBV25-1 and TRBJ2-7, with 11 bases fitting TRBD2. CDR1 and CDR2 (germline): MGHDK, SYGVNS. The V segment lost 4 bases and the J segment 4 bases; nucleotides outside the gene matches: 6. CDR3 size: 15 residues. Written as DNA, the CDR3 is TGTGCCAGCAGTGGGGCTAGCGGGGGGCCTTACGAGCAGTACTTC. As protein: CASSGASGGPYEQYF.

This clone was seen a few times. The gene calls are TRBV6-6 and TRBJ2-2, with D perhaps TRBD1 (5 bases). The CDR3 spans 13 residues. CDR1 and CDR2 (germline): MNHNY, SVGAGI (reference sequence). Trimming took off 6 bases at V and 5 bases at J, with 10 bases between the two ends. The CDR3 sequence is CASSRDSTGELFF. CDR3 sequence (DNA): TGTGCCAGCAGCCGAGACAGTACCGGGGAGCTGTTTTTT.

About this clone: This sample includes further DNA sequences coding for the same CDR3. This sequence joins TRBV18 and TRBJ2-3; a possible D gene is TRBD2 (6 bases). Trimming cost V 3 bases and J 4 bases, with 8 bases left between them. Germline assignment: CDR1 KGHSH and CDR2 LQKENI. CDR3 size: 13 residues. CDR3 sequence: CASSPGGADTQYF. The CDR3 region has the DNA TGTGCCAGCTCACCGGGAGGTGCAGATACGCAGTATTTT.

The chain is built from TRBV7-8 and TRBJ1-4; D not certain. CDR1 is SGHVS and CDR2 is FQNEAQ in the germline V gene. The CDR3 sequence is 16 residues long. V was pared by 2 bases and J by 5 bases, with 15 bases between. For the CDR3, the DNA is TGTGCCAGCAGCTTATTTCCAGTTTTAGCAAATGAAAAACTGTTTTTT. It codes for CASSLFPVLANEKLFF.

The chain couples TRBV7-3 to TRBJ1-1, with D maybe TRBD1 (6 bases). Germline loops: CDR1 SGHTA, CDR2 FQGTGA. Trimming pared 2 bases from V and 0 bases from J, leaving 10 bases between. The CDR3 covers 15 residues. The CDR3 DNA sequence: TGTGCCAGCAGCTTAGGGGGGGGCATGAACACTGAAGCTTTCTTT. Translated: CASSLGGGMNTEAFF.

The gene calls are TRBV5-4 and TRBJ2-7; weak D call: TRBD2 (6 bases). CDR1 and CDR2 from the germline V gene are SGHNT and YYREEE (reference sequence). The CDR3 is 13 amino acids. V lost 5 bases, J lost 7 bases, and 16 bases lay in between. The CDR3 here is CASRGGGQLEQYF. In nucleotides, the CDR3 is TGTGCCAGCAGGGGTGGAGGGCAGCTGGAGCAGTACTTC.

The chain joins TRBV11-1 to TRBJ1-5, with D perhaps TRBD1 (6 bases). V was pared by 5 bases and J by 3 bases, with 14 bases between. The CDR3 loop spans 15 amino acids. CDR1 and CDR2 (germline): SGHAT, FQDESV (reference sequence). CDR3: CASSLQSGVNQPQHF. CDR3 DNA: TGTGCCAGCAGCCTCCAGTCAGGGGTCAATCAGCCCCAGCATTTT.

The CDR3 region is CASSYHRDKGGIQYF. CDR3 bases: TGCGCCAGCAGCTACCACAGGGACAAGGGAGGGATTCAGTACTTC. The chain has TRBV5-1 and TRBJ2-4, with a tentative D call TRBD2 (7 bases). CDR1 and CDR2 (germline): SGHRS, YFSETQ. This CDR3 spans 15 amino acids. Trimming removed 3 bases at V and 10 bases at J, with 20 bases between.

Comment on this clone: The CDR3 carries no conserved terminal phenylalanine or tryptophan, so it likely arises from a read error. The rearrangement links TRBV5-1 to TRBJ1-1, with 9 bases aligning to TRBD1. The germline V gene encodes CDR1 SGHRS and CDR2 YFSETQ. The CDR3 totals 14 residues. With V trimmed by 4 bases and J by 5 bases, 6 bases remained unmatched. The CDR3 is CASSPGQGGTEAFL. The CDR3 nucleotides read TGCGCCAGCAGCCCGGGACAGGGAGGAACTGAAGCTTTCCTT.

This sequence joins TRBV6-5 and TRBJ1-1; 7 nucleotides line up with TRBD1. Trimming cost V 1 base and J 2 bases; bases outside gene matches: 1. CDR3 size: 14 residues. Germline CDR1 reads MNHEY; CDR2 reads SVGAGI. This CDR3 is CASSYYRGNTEAFF. CDR3 DNA sequence: TGTGCCAGCAGTTACTACAGGGGTAACACTGAAGCTTTCTTT.

The chain combines TRBV10-3 with TRBJ2-4, with 10 bases that match TRBD2. After removal of 3 bases from V and 5 bases from J, the junction contained 7 bases not matched to a gene. CDR3 length: 16 residues. Germline assignment: CDR1 ENHRY and CDR2 SYGVKD. Here the CDR3 reads CAISDPSGGHQNIQYF. The CDR3 DNA reads TGTGCCATCAGTGACCCTAGCGGGGGTCACCAAAACATTCAGTACTTC.